This TCR beta chain was retrieved from a study of glioma-infiltrating T cells after dendritic cell vaccination (dated by TCRdb to the mid-2010s). A note on the overall study: Of the 15 or so glioblastoma patients in the cohort, all drawn from Phase I and II dendritic cell vaccination trials, 9 were newly diagnosed and 6 had recurrent disease. Between the early 2000s and the early 2010s, the patients were given dendritic cell vaccination pulsed with autologous tumor lysate. To make the vaccine, monocyte-derived dendritic cells were cultured for under 9 days with IL-4 and GM-CSF and then pulsed overnight with autologous tumor lysate. Patients received three intradermal dendritic cell vaccine injections at biweekly intervals in the arm below the axilla. In glioblastoma patients vaccinated with dendritic cells, deep sequencing of TCR beta CDR3 regions served to measure the amount of tumor-infiltrating lymphocytes and to compare repertoires between tumor and blood. Survival after dendritic cell vaccination was correlated with TCR sequencing metrics, such as TIL content and the overlap between tumor and blood repertoires. Study-wide findings and limitations: TCR clonality showed no direct relationship with survival, which suggests that a diverse polyclonal response may be important. After dendritic cell vaccination, a higher estimated pretreatment TIL content predicted longer time to progression and overall survival. The cohort was small and heterogeneous, and full blood and tumor sets were available for few patients, with initial-recurrent tumor pairs available for even fewer patients. The three-group TCR overlap response model was described as speculative and requiring prospective validation.

The CDR3 has 14 amino acids, counting the end cysteine and phenylalanine. Just CDR3 DNA is preserved here, 42 bases in frame from base 1. CDR1 SGHAT and CDR2 FQDESV were looked up in the germline V gene (reference sequence). A distance of 13 bases separates the germline ends of V and J, which lose 5 bases and 2 bases respectively. This clone turned up a few times. The antigen it recognizes is unknown. No base qualities exist here, and no much larger clone lies one base off it. Reading the label with the study, this specimen's time point is: after dendritic cell vaccination, including at tumor progression/relapse. Patients were selected for having adequate residual fresh-frozen tumor tissue and more than two years of available survival data. An isocitrate dehydrogenase mutation was not carried by any of the glioblastoma patients, although molecular status was otherwise variable. PBMC were collected before vaccination, two weeks after the third vaccination, and at tumor progression if progression occurred. The Qiagen DNeasy Blood extraction Kit was used to extract genomic DNA.

TCRB CDR3 regions were amplified from 1.5 to 2.5 ug genomic DNA, or all available DNA if less, using the immunoSEQ assay. Multiplex PCR used 60 forward primers for TCR V beta segments and 13 reverse primers for J beta segments. Synthetic control templates were spiked into each sample at limiting dilution to estimate reads per starting template. Reads of 87 bp were generated by sequencing on the Illumina HiSeq System. As for how the authors treated the data: PCR and sequencing errors were removed by a nearest neighbor algorithm that merged closely related sequences. TCR overlap was defined as the percentage of unique tumor TCR beta sequences that were also present in the same patient's peripheral blood. Drawn from immuneACCESS, this table holds only the in-frame rearrangements with V and J called that TCRdb kept. Clones are partly lost; checked studies trace under half to an unresolved V gene and leave the rest unexplained. V, J and clone size are those of that table, while D and trimming were read from the DNA. The sample has approximately 46,000 clones on record, around nine tenths of them singletons. 5.3% of the sample belongs to the ten largest clones.

The receptor's source is a human donor with glioblastoma. The specimen comprised blood, sampled after dendritic cell vaccination. The sequence joins TRBV11-1 to TRBJ2-7; a weak D assignment points to TRBD1 (5 bases agree). The CDR3 region reads CASSPGRVPYEQYF. The nucleotide sequence reads as follows: TGTGCCAGCAGCCCCGGCAGGGTCCCCTACGAGCAGTACTTC.